These T cell receptor beta chains were read from a single sample in a study of OX40 agonist ivuxolimab in advanced cancers. The method was immunoSEQ multiplex PCR; TCRdb's version includes in-frame clones alone and lacks a portion of them. The table lists more than 55,000 clones, 86% of them singletons. The source material was CD4+ or CD8+ T cells sorted from blood, sampled in a trial of the OX40 agonist ivuxolimab. The receptor source for this set is an adult with an advanced solid tumor such as melanoma, head and neck, liver or kidney cancer. Each CDR3 is given without its conserved first and last residue.

12 | TRBV6-5 | ASSPGQARYEQY
10 | TRBV2 | ASKDNIYGYT
11 | TRBV5-4 | ASSSLNAYEQY
14 | TRBV19 | ASSIKGPTSYNEQF
13 | TRBV7-2 | ASSLTIGAQETQY
13 | TRBV11-2 | ASSQRQGGVTEAF
12 | TRBV7-2 | ASSSRRSPSEQY
14 | TRBV4-3 | ASSQEPGQGSETQY
11 | TRBV6-5 | ASSYGDNSPLH
10 | TRBV9 | ASSVAGSGQF
13 | TRBV7-9 | ASSLVAGGVETQY
16 | TRBV15 | ATSRSDPRGSSTDTQY
11 | TRBV7-3 | ASSRGRNTEAF
11 | TRBV30 | AWSVTGTEPQH
12 | TRBV28 | ASSRSGTGYGYT
12 | TRBV4-3 | ASSQGLAGGTQY
12 | TRBV9 | ASSVHQVNTEAF
13 | TRBV7-2 | ASSFTSGGTGEQY
12 | TRBV14 | ASSHRMLTDTQY
11 | TRBV29-1 | SVVKGVNEPQH
13 | TRBV28 | ASSPGGGSQETQY
14 | TRBV5-1 | ASSLMDSNFYNEQF
16 | TRBV7-3 | ASSSSLRGSAASYEQY
15 | TRBV19 | ASSIGWGVAGANVLT
13 | TRBV7-3 | ASSLTGVGQETQY
15 | TRBV28 | ASCGTGFASYNSPLH
11 | TRBV19 | ASGPQGAYEQY
12 | TRBV4-1 | ASSFDRDLYTQY
11 | TRBV11-2 | ASSGDRTEKLF
13 | TRBV6-1 | ASSAESRRSTEAF
13 | TRBV4-1 | ASSQGRLVADTQY
14 | TRBV19 | ASSIAAGGRTGELF
11 | TRBV9 | ASSPPNIYGYT
13 | TRBV19 | ASLHSDREGQPQH
13 | TRBV7-6 | ASSLETAFNEKLF
10 | TRBV11-3 | ASSFGNSPLH
11 | TRBV6-5 | ASSYTGTYEQY
12 | TRBV25-1 | ASSESVGTGELF
14 | TRBV7-7 | ASSLGGLALQETQY
14 | TRBV19 | ASTLTWTGGNQPQH
12 | TRBV5-5 | ASRIDGSTGELF
11 | TRBV7-3 | ASSREQNTEAF
11 | TRBV5-1 | ASSQGEVNTQY
12 | TRBV19 | ASSWTGINYGYT
11 | TRBV18 | ASSPPGGREQY
12 | TRBV7-2 | ASSLQGARNTIY